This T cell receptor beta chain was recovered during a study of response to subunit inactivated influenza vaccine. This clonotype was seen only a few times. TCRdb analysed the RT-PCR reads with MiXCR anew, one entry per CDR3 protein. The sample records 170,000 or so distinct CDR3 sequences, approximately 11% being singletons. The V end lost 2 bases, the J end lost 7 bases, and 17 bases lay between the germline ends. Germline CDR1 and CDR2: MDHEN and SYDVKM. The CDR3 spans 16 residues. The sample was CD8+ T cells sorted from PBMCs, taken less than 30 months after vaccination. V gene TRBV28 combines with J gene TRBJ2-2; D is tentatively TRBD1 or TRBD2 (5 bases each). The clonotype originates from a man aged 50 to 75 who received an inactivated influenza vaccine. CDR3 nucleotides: TGTGCCAGCAGTTTACTCTTAGCAGGGAGACACGGGGAGCTGTTTTTT. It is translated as CASSLLLAGRHGELFF.